This T cell receptor (beta chain) was documented in a study of monozygotic twins with inflammatory bowel disease. Study-wide results and caveats: It was observed that concordant and discordant twins did not differ in repertoire similarity, possibly given limited power. Patients with IBD had less TCRbeta diversity (inverse Simpson) than their healthy co-twins. A lone strong IBD-associated signal or clonotype found no support.

The CDR3 is 11 residues long. Germline V lookup: CDR1 MNHNS, CDR2 SASEGT. Following a re-call of the 5' RACE reads, TCRdb has one entry per CDR3 protein and lacks DNA. Recorded for this sample: around 380,000 distinct CDR3 sequences. Worth noting for this clonotype: The target antigen is unknown.

Sequenced sample: blood. This receptor was obtained from a human donor with ulcerative colitis or Crohn's disease, or a healthy co-twin of an affected twin (not recorded which). The rearrangement links TRBV6-1 to TRBJ2-7; as DNA is missing, the TRBD1 call by TCRdb cannot be tested. The CDR3 reads CAGRTDYEQYF.